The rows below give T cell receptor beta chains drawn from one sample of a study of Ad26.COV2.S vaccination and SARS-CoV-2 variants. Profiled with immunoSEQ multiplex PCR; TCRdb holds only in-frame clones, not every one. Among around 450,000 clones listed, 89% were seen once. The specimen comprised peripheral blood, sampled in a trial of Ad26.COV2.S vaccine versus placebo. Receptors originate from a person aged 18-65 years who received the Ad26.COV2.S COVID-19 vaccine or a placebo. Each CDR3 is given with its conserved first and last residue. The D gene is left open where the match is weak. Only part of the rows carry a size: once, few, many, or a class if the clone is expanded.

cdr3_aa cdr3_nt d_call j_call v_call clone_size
CASSYSIRAGDNEQFF TGTGCCAGCAGTTACTCGATACGGGCGGGGGATAATGAGCAGTTCTTC TRBD2 TRBJ2-1 TRBV6-5 -
CASSEDRGVWTEAFF TGTGCCAGCAGTGAAGATAGGGGGGTCTGGACTGAAGCTTTCTTT - TRBJ1-1 TRBV2 -
CSAPYTGELFF TGCAGTGCTCCCTATACCGGGGAGCTGTTTTTT - TRBJ2-2 TRBV20-1 -
CSASPTSSGGTDTQYF TGCAGTGCTAGTCCTACCTCTAGCGGGGGTACAGATACGCAGTATTTT TRBD2 TRBJ2-3 TRBV20-1 -
CASSLAGENEQFF TGTGCCAGCAGCTTAGCAGGGGAGAATGAGCAGTTCTTC - TRBJ2-1 TRBV13 -
CASSPGFRQPQHF TGTGCCAGCTCACCAGGGTTCAGGCAGCCCCAGCATTTT - TRBJ1-5 TRBV18 once
CASSVEMGSYEQYF TGTGCCAGCAGCGTAGAAATGGGGAGCTACGAGCAGTACTTC - TRBJ2-7 TRBV9 -
CASGLGESNQPQHF TGTGCTAGTGGTTTAGGGGAAAGCAATCAGCCCCAGCATTTT - TRBJ1-5 TRBV12-5 -
CASSSLRGSGANVLTF TGTGCCAGCAGCTCTTTACGTGGTTCTGGGGCCAACGTCCTGACTTTC - TRBJ2-6 TRBV7-8 -
CASSPMDRSYGYTF TGTGCCAGCTCACCAATGGACAGAAGCTATGGCTACACCTTC - TRBJ1-2 TRBV18 -
CASSERDTGSHGYTF TGTGCCAGCAGCGAAAGGGACACAGGGAGCCATGGCTACACCTTC - TRBJ1-2 TRBV4-2 -
CSASRSGFYSNQPQHF TGCAGTGCTAGTCGAAGCGGCTTTTATAGCAATCAGCCCCAGCATTTT - TRBJ1-5 TRBV20-1 -
CASSEFHTYYGYTF TGTGCCAGCAGTGAATTCCACACCTACTATGGCTACACCTTC - TRBJ1-2 TRBV2 -
CASSVEWAARTPGNTIYF TGTGCCAGCAGCGTAGAATGGGCAGCCCGAACCCCTGGAAACACCATATATTTT - TRBJ1-3 TRBV9 -
CASSLRDVYGYTF TGTGCCAGCAGCTTGCGCGACGTCTATGGCTACACCTTC - TRBJ1-2 TRBV5-4 -
CASSLPEGTYTEAFF TGCGCCAGCAGCCTTCCGGAAGGGACATACACTGAAGCTTTCTTT - TRBJ1-1 TRBV5-1 few
CASSPGEPSAQHF TGTGCCAGCTCACCAGGTGAACCATCAGCCCAGCATTTT - TRBJ1-5 TRBV18 -
CASSRDAYSGNTIYF TGTGCCAGCAGCCGAGACGCTTACTCTGGAAACACCATATATTTT - TRBJ1-3 TRBV5-6 -
CASTIEGLGQGSNQPQHF TGTGCCAGCACCATCGAGGGGTTGGGACAAGGTAGCAATCAGCCCCAGCATTTT - TRBJ1-5 TRBV28 -
CASSEQGAGQPQHF TGTGCCAGCAGTGAGCAGGGGGCTGGTCAGCCCCAGCATTTT TRBD1 TRBJ1-5 TRBV2 few
CASSLGGLAGGRTDTQYF TGTGCCAGCAGCTTGGGTGGACTAGCGGGGGGTCGCACAGATACGCAGTATTTT TRBD2 TRBJ2-3 TRBV5-4 -
CASSRLGPSGNTIYF TGCGCCAGCAGCCGCCTTGGTCCCTCTGGAAACACCATATATTTT - TRBJ1-3 TRBV4-3 few
CASSQGFGAGTGELFF TGCGCCAGCAGCCAAGGGTTCGGCGCTGGCACCGGGGAGCTGTTTTTT - TRBJ2-2 TRBV4-3 -
CASKKLAGRADTQYF TGCGCCAGCAAAAAGTTGGCAGGGCGGGCAGATACGCAGTATTTT - TRBJ2-3 TRBV5-1 -
CASSEGSSYNSPLHF TGTGCCAGCAGTGAAGGTAGCTCCTATAATTCACCCCTCCACTTT - TRBJ1-6 TRBV25-1 -
CASSSQGASDTQYF TGTGCCAGCAGCTCCCAGGGGGCATCAGATACGCAGTATTTT TRBD1 TRBJ2-3 TRBV13 -
CASSPTTTGIETQYF TGCGCCAGCAGCCCTACAACAACGGGAATAGAGACCCAGTACTTC - TRBJ2-5 TRBV5-1 -
CASTPRAGDIIRSPLHF TGTGCCAGCACCCCTAGGGCAGGGGACATCATCAGATCACCCCTCCACTTT - TRBJ1-6 TRBV27 once
CASMGVRQGLNSPLHF TGTGCCAGTATGGGGGTGCGACAGGGACTAAATTCACCCCTCCACTTT TRBD1 TRBJ1-6 TRBV19 -
CASSWGRVQPQHF TGTGCCAGCAGCTGGGGTAGGGTTCAGCCCCAGCATTTT - TRBJ1-5 TRBV7-2 -
CASSYRDNEQFF TGTGCCAGCAGTTACAGGGACAATGAGCAGTTCTTC - TRBJ2-1 TRBV6-2/TRBV6-3 -
CASSRDRDATYGYTF TGTGCCAGCAGCCGGGACAGGGACGCTACCTATGGCTACACCTTC TRBD1 TRBJ1-2 TRBV5-5 -
CASSYLAGEKLFF TGTGCCAGCAGTTACTTGGCTGGGGAAAAACTGTTTTTT - TRBJ1-4 TRBV6-2/TRBV6-3 -
CASSGTRNQGYTF TGTGCCAGCAGCGGGACTCGGAACCAGGGCTACACCTTC - TRBJ1-2 TRBV7-2 once
CASSQEIGRNTIYF TGTGCCAGCAGCCAGGAAATAGGTAGAAACACCATATATTTT - TRBJ1-3 TRBV9 -
CASSLVGSGYEQYF TGTGCCAGCAGCTTGGTAGGCAGTGGCTACGAGCAGTACTTC - TRBJ2-7 TRBV5-6 -
CASSIRNEQFF TGTGCCAGTAGTATCAGGAATGAGCAGTTCTTC - TRBJ2-1 TRBV19 few
CASRTRADTQYF TGTGCCAGCAGAACGAGAGCCGATACGCAGTATTTT - TRBJ2-3 TRBV12-3/TRBV12-4 -
CASSLGGGLNLEKLFF TGTGCCAGCAGCTTGGGGGGAGGCTTAAATCTTGAAAAACTGTTTTTT - TRBJ1-4 TRBV5-6 once
CASSPRQAPNTEAFF TGTGCCAGCAGCCCCCGACAGGCGCCGAACACTGAAGCTTTCTTT - TRBJ1-1 TRBV5-6 -
CASSLTTATANTEAFF TGTGCCAGCAGTTTAACGACCGCGACGGCTAACACTGAAGCTTTCTTT - TRBJ1-1 TRBV28 -
CASSLEDQPQHF TGTGCCAGCAGTTTAGAGGATCAGCCCCAGCATTTT - TRBJ1-5 TRBV12-3/TRBV12-4 -
CAISAAVTSPSDAFF TGTGCCATCAGTGCCGCGGTGACATCCCCCTCGGATGCTTTCTTT - TRBJ1-1 TRBV10-3 once
CAARSQNSPLHF TGTGCCGCCCGGTCGCAGAATTCACCCCTCCACTTT - TRBJ1-6 TRBV28 -
CASSPGNAGTDTQYF TGTGCCAGCAGTCCAGGGAACGCGGGGACAGATACGCAGTATTTT - TRBJ2-3 TRBV6-5 -
CASNLLGVSNQPQHF TGTGCCAGTAATCTTTTAGGGGTAAGCAATCAGCCCCAGCATTTT - TRBJ1-5 TRBV19 -
CASSPMGQGDTEAFF TGCGCCAGCAGCCCGATGGGACAGGGAGACACTGAAGCTTTCTTT TRBD1 TRBJ1-1 TRBV5-1 -
CASSQTLSTDTQYF TGTGCCAGCAGCCAGACCCTCAGCACAGATACGCAGTATTTT - TRBJ2-3 TRBV4-2 -